This TCR beta chain was retrieved from a study of blood T cell repertoires in COVID-19 (dated by TCRdb to between 2020 and 2021). Notes on the research overall: Collaborator samples came from the United States, Italy and Spain and covered acute and convalescent phases of COVID-19. The repertoires were released in a freely available public database meant as a resource for research on the immune response to SARS-CoV-2. The prospective study material was composed of cDNA or gDNA derived from T cells, B-cell-depleted T cells, or PBMCs. Where available, HLA class I and class II types were obtained from metadata supplied by the sample provider rather than from assay-based typing. Nearly every sample came with metadata listing a de-identified subject ID, COVID-19 status, age in years and sex. The samples were drawn from the first 160 participants of the ongoing ImmuneRACE study and from 1,254 subjects provided by 6 global collaborators. The dataset comprised deeply sampled blood TCRbeta repertoires from subjects exposed to, actively infected with, or recovered from COVID-19. The study at large found these results: How much clinical and demographic metadata was included differed by source and by participant, and the metadata was provided uncurated.

On this clone: Which antigen it targets is not known. No qualities accompany the bases; no much larger clone lies one base away.

The immunoSEQ Assay, a bias-controlled multiplex PCR, was used to amplify TCRbeta CDR3 regions from genomic DNA. Per the original workflow: The number of nucleated cells in each sample was estimated from the amplification of reference gene primers within the assay. To quantify the absolute abundance of each unique TCRbeta CDR3 rearrangement, sequence reads were collapsed and filtered. For each sample, productive Simpson clonality was calculated as the square root of Simpson's diversity index across productive rearrangements. In TCRdb, the immuneACCESS table is reduced to in-frame sequences with V and J assigned. These tables do not hold every clone; where another copy was compared, an unresolved V gene accounts for under half, and the others remain unexplained. V and J calls and clone size are as listed in that table; D and trimming were resolved from the DNA. This sample holds roughly 250,000 clones; 75% to 95% were observed only once. Approximately 2% of the sample is taken by the ten largest.

Participants in the prospective study were enrolled through a virtual design, were aged roughly 18 to 90 years, and lived in 24 United States geographic areas. In the prospective study, cohorts were assigned on the basis of participant-reported clinical history obtained from a screening survey and a study questionnaire. Recovered participants in ImmuneRACE Cohort 3 were defined by two consecutive negative NP/OP PCR tests, clearance by a healthcare professional, or resolution of symptoms. In the prospective study, mobile phlebotomists collected whole blood, serum and a nasopharyngeal or oropharyngeal swab from each participant. Over a roughly 2-month period, participants in the prospective study had the option of providing additional blood draws and questionnaires. Blood samples from the prospective study were shipped frozen or at room temperature prior to DNA extraction. Sequenced material: PBMCs or T cells enriched from blood (not recorded which). This receptor was identified in a woman aged 18-29 years who had recovered from COVID-19.

The CDR3 reads CASSHREGIYNEQFF. The bases read TGTGCCAGCAGCCACAGGGAGGGTATTTACAATGAGCAGTTCTTC. The V gene is TRBV7-9 and the J gene is TRBJ2-1; the D region possibly corresponds to TRBD2 (7 bases align). The CDR3 starts with the cysteine, ends with the phenylalanine, and has 15 residues. The sequence is cut down to CDR3 DNA, 45 bases in frame from base 1. V is clipped by 5 bases and J by 4 bases, and the sequence between their germline boundaries is 15 bases long. CDR1 and CDR2 (SEHNR, FQNEAQ) derive from the germline V gene (reference sequence).